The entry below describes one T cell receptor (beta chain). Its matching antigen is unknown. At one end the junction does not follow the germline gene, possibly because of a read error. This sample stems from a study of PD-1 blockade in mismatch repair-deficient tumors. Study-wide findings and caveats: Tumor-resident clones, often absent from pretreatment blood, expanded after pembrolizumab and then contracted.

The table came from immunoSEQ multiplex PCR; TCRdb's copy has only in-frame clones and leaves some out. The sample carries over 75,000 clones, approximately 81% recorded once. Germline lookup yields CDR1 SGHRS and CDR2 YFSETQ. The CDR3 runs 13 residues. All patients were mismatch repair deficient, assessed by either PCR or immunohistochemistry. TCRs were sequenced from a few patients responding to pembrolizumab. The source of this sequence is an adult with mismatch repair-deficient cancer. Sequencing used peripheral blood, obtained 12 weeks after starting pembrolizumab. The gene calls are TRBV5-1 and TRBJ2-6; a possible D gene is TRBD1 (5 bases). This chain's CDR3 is CASSPGGANVPTF. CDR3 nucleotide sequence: TGCGCCAGCAGCCCGGGTGGGGCCAACGTCCCGACTTTC.